This T cell receptor (beta chain) was found in a study of blood T cell repertoires in COVID-19. Study background: Specimens from acute and convalescent COVID-19 originated in the United States, Italy and Spain. Sources were T cells, B-cell-depleted T cells, or PBMCs; the material itself was cDNA or gDNA.

Germline CDR1 SGDLS, CDR2 YYNGEE. The CDR3 has 13 residues. Deletions cut 4 bases from V and 2 bases from J, with 9 bases between. Per the original data handling: Researchers report that nucleated cell counts were estimated from reference gene primer amplification. Sequencing used immunoSEQ multiplex PCR; TCRdb keeps in-frame clones, though not all of them. V and J calls and clone size are copied from that table; D and trimming were computed from the DNA. This table holds 97,000 or so clones, 82% found once. This clonotype was obtained from a man between 65 and 80 years old with acute or convalescent COVID-19. The V and J genes are TRBV9 and TRBJ2-5; D is unresolved. Sequences were obtained from peripheral blood. CDR3 DNA: TGTGCCAGCAGCCCTAGAGGTCAAGAGACCCAGTACTTC. Residues: CASSPRGQETQYF.